This T cell receptor beta chain emerged from a study of T cells after yellow fever vaccination. Each CDR3 protein is one row after TCRdb ran MiXCR on the 5' RACE reads. The repertoire has 120,000 or so distinct CDR3 sequences, roughly 7.9% of them found once; the top ten carry over 2.5%. This clonotype was picked up many times. Germline assignment: CDR1 GTSNPN and CDR2 SVGIG (reference sequence). Trimming took off 2 bases at V and 10 bases at J, with 11 bases between the two ends. The CDR3 covers 11 residues. This chain connects TRBV30 to TRBJ1-1; no clear D. The receptor was isolated from a man between 18 and 29 years old who received the YFV17D yellow fever vaccine. The source material was CD4+ T cells sorted from PBMCs, sampled approximately 40 days after the first yellow fever vaccination. CDR3 protein: CAWSLTATAFF. CDR3 sequence (DNA): TGTGCCTGGAGTCTCACGGCGACAGCTTTCTTT.